This T cell receptor beta chain derives from a study of graft-versus-host responses after intestinal transplantation. The overall study: Anti-thymocyte globulin induction, then tacrolimus and steroids for around three years, went to all recipients.

V lost 6 bases and J lost 5, with 10 bases in between. The CDR3 is made up of 12 amino acids. CDR1 is MNHEY and CDR2 is SMNVEV in the germline V gene (reference sequence). Broader study findings: Clonal ratios of graft-versus-host to host-versus-graft in allografts were high for patients exhibiting graft-donor T cell macrochimerism. Among circulating GvH clones, peak levels were associated with early post-transplant declines in HvG clones. Ileal or blood samples showed some GvH clones first, and such clones were also found in recipient marrow.

Comments on this clone: Its antigen is unidentified.

The protocol was immunoSEQ multiplex PCR, while the TCRdb copy is restricted to in-frame clones and leaves out a portion. This table holds more than 20,000 clones, 85% to 95% found once. This chain connects TRBV27 to TRBJ1-1, with D possibly matching TRBD1 (5 bases). This material consisted of PBMCs, taken roughly 270 days after intestinal transplant. The TCR comes from a human patient who received an intestinal transplant, so some T cells may come from the graft donor. CDR3 DNA sequence: TGTGCCAGCAGCTCGGGGGGGACTGAAGCTTTCTTT. The encoded protein is CASSSGGTEAFF.